This TCR beta chain is drawn from a study of blood T cells in healthy people across ages. The authors ran a second PCR of about 7 to 12 cycles using a sample-barcoded 5' primer and a J-beta primer mix. TCRdb reanalysed the 5' RACE reads using MiXCR and keeps one entry per CDR3 protein. Among more than 750,000 distinct CDR3 sequences listed, 25% to 30% were seen once. CDR3 length: 14 residues. CDR1 and CDR2 from the germline V gene are MNHEY and SMNVEV (reference sequence). Germline trimming cut 5 bases from V and 4 bases from J; bases unmatched to any gene: 7. The same data also went into a second study, on T cells of mothers and their children.

The sample consisted of blood. This sequence joins TRBV27 and TRBJ2-5; 7 bases fit TRBD1. The clonotype was recovered from a woman aged 40-49 years in good health. CDR3 in DNA: TGTGCCAGCAGTCCGAGGACAGGCCTAGAGACCCAGTACTTC. Its protein product is CASSPRTGLETQYF.